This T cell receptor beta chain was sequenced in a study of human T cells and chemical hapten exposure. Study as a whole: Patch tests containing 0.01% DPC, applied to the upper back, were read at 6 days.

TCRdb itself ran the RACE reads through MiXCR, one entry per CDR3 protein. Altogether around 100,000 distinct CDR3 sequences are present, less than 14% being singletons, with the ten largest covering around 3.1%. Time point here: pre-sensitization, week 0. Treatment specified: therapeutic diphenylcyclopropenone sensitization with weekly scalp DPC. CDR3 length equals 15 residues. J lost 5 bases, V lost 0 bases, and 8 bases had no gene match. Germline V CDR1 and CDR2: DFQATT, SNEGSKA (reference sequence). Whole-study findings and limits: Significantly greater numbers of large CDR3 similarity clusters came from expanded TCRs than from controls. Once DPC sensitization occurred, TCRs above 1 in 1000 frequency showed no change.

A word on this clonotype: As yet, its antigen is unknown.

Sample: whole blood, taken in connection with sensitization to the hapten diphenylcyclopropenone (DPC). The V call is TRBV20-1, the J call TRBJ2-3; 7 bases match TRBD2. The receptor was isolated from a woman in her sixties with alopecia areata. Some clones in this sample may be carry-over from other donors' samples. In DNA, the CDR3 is TGCAGTGCTAGAGACTTGTCCGGCGGGGGAGATACGCAGTATTTT. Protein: CSARDLSGGGDTQYF.